This T cell receptor (beta chain) emerged from a study of T cells in Graves' hyperthyroidism and ophthalmopathy. A word on this clonotype: The target antigen is unknown.

Findings of the study overall: Most thyroid clonotypes with frequency above 0.001 were detected in blood.

Amplification of TCR beta CDR3 regions used RNA as the template. In the first-round RT-PCR of the TCR CDR3, the HTBI primer set was used. TCRdb fed the multiplex PCR reads into MiXCR, producing one record per CDR3 protein. The top ten clones hold roughly 7.7% of a sample with a few hundred thousand distinct CDR3 sequences, 46% of them seen once. The CDR3 totals 15 residues. Trimming left V 1 base short and J 5 bases short, with 14 bases between. Germline lookup yields CDR1 SGHDN and CDR2 FVKESK. The sequenced sample consisted of peripheral blood or thyroid tissue (not recorded which). This clonotype originated in a woman between 18 and 29 years old with Graves' hyperthyroidism. The chain combines TRBV14 with TRBJ1-2, with a weak D call TRBD1 (5 bases). The CDR3 DNA follows: TGTGCCAGCAGCCAAGTAGTGGGGACGGATTATGGCTACACCTTC. The encoded protein is CASSQVVGTDYGYTF.